One sample yielded the 23 T cell receptor beta chains listed below, sequenced in a study of blood T cell repertoires in COVID-19. The method was immunoSEQ multiplex PCR; TCRdb's version includes in-frame clones alone and lacks a portion of them. The table has more than 95,000 clones, 91% seen once. The sequenced sample consisted of peripheral blood. These receptor sequences come from a human donor in a cohort sampled during active COVID-19.

V and J are TRBV9 and TRBJ2-2; TRBD1 matches at 8 bases. CDR3 length equals 15 residues. With V trimmed by 3 bases and J by 7 bases, 8 bases remained unmatched. CDR1 is SGDLS and CDR2 is YYNGEE in the germline V gene. CDR3 amino acids: CASSAPTGEDGELFF. The DNA of the CDR3 is TGTGCCAGCAGCGCCCCGACAGGGGAGGACGGGGAGCTGTTTTTT.

The chain combines TRBV7-2 with TRBJ2-1, with TRBD2 matching over 13 bases. The germline CDR1 and CDR2 sequences are SGHTA and FQGNSA. Trimming removed 8 bases from V and 5 bases from J; junction bases left unmatched: 9. The CDR3 is made up of 16 amino acids. The CDR3 coding sequence is TGTGCCAGCTCTAGACCGGGGACTAGCGGGAACAATGAGCAGTTCTTC. It specifies CASSRPGTSGNNEQFF.

V gene TRBV9 combines with J gene TRBJ1-1, with 7 bases fitting TRBD1. CDR1 is SGDLS, CDR2 YYNGEE, per germline. V trimming: 0 bases; J trimming: 5 bases; junction bases outside the gene matches: 4. The CDR3 is 14 amino acids. This CDR3 is CASSVGSGGTEAFF. The DNA of the CDR3 is TGTGCCAGCAGCGTAGGGTCAGGGGGGACTGAAGCTTTCTTT.

This chain joins TRBV7-3 and TRBJ1-6; TRBD1 might be the D (5 bases). The CDR3 consists of 12 residues. V lost 5 bases and J 10 bases, leaving 9 bases between the germline ends. Germline V gene sequence: CDR1 SGHTA, CDR2 FQGTGA. CDR3 amino acids: CASSPRASPLHF. The CDR3 DNA reads as TGTGCCAGCAGCCCCAGGGCGTCACCCCTCCACTTT.

The CDR3 nucleotides read TGTGCCATCAGGGCGGATTTGAGCGGGAAGTACGAGCAGTACTTC. Its translation is CAIRADLSGKYEQYF. The chain has TRBV10-3 and TRBJ2-7; 7 positions match TRBD2. CDR1 is ENHRY, CDR2 SYGVKD, per germline. The CDR3 is 15 residues long. J lost 4 bases, V lost 6 bases, and 12 bases had no gene match.

The chain joins TRBV4-1 to TRBJ2-2; 8 nucleotides match TRBD1. The CDR3 is made up of 18 amino acids. J lost 7 bases, V lost 0 bases, and 13 bases had no gene match. The germline gives CDR1 MGHRA, CDR2 YSYEKL. The CDR3 DNA sequence: TGCGCCAGCAGCCAAGATCATTCTCGCGGACAGGGTGGCGGGGAGCTGTTTTTT. Residues: CASSQDHSRGQGGGELFF.

The chain joins TRBV20-1 to TRBJ2-2; 12 bases are shared with TRBD2. Trimming took 3 bases from V and 7 from J; bases not matched to a gene: 12. Germline-derived CDR1 and CDR2 are DFQATT and SNEGSKA (reference sequence). CDR3 length: 17 amino acids. CDR3 residues: CSASNLAGGPRIGELFF. The DNA of the CDR3 is TGCAGTGCTAGTAACCTAGCGGGAGGGCCTCGGATCGGGGAGCTGTTTTTT.

In its sample, this clone was seen many times. The chain has TRBV15 and TRBJ1-5, with TRBD1 identical over 7 bases. CDR3 length: 16 residues. V lost 1 base, J lost 4 bases, and 7 bases stayed unmatched. The V gene's germline CDR1 is LNHNV and CDR2 YYDKDF (reference sequence). CDR3 protein: CATSRVGHRGNQPQHF. As DNA, the CDR3 is TGTGCCACCAGCAGAGTCGGCCACAGGGGTAATCAGCCCCAGCATTTT.

This clone was counted a single time. The CDR3 nucleotides read TGTGCCAGCAGCTCTCGGGGGATGGTCGAGGGGCAGTATTTT. The encoded protein is CASSSRGMVEGQYF. The V and J genes are TRBV3-1 (or the pseudogene TRBV3-2) and TRBJ2-3; a weak D match, TRBD2 (6 bases). CDR3 length equals 14 residues. Trimming shortened V by 5 bases and J by 11 bases, and 20 bases separated the two germline ends. Germline values: CDR1 LGHDT, CDR2 YNNKEL (reference sequence).

V gene TRBV19 combines with J gene TRBJ2-7; perhaps TRBD2 as D (5 bases). The CDR3 length is 14 residues. Germline values: CDR1 LNHDA, CDR2 SQIVND (reference sequence). V was cut by 3 bases and J by 1 base, with 10 bases left in between. The CDR3 spells CASSIRLASYEQYF. Written as DNA, the CDR3 is TGTGCCAGTAGTATCCGGCTAGCTTCCTACGAGCAGTACTTC.

The chain has TRBV11-2 and TRBJ2-3, with 12 positions matching TRBD2. J gave up 2 bases and V 5 bases, and 2 bases lay outside the gene matches. Germline V gene lookup returns CDR1 SGHAT and CDR2 FQNNGV. CDR3 length equals 15 residues. The CDR3 nucleotides read TGTGCCAGCAGCCTAGCGGGAGGGTTCACAGATACGCAGTATTTT. Amino acid sequence: CASSLAGGFTDTQYF.

This sequence joins TRBV5-8 and TRBJ2-7; D gene ambiguous. Trimming left V 4 bases short and J 3 bases short, with 11 bases between. The CDR3 has 13 residues. CDR1 is SGHTS, CDR2 YDEGEE, per germline. The CDR3 loop is CASSELTLYEQYF. CDR3 coding DNA: TGTGCCAGCAGCGAGCTAACTCTCTACGAGCAGTACTTC.

The chain links TRBV4-2 to TRBJ2-7; TRBD2 agrees at 10 bases. With 3 bases clipped from V and 3 bases from J, the junction kept 8 bases outside the gene matches. This CDR3 comprises 16 residues. Germline V gives CDR1 LGHNA, CDR2 YNFKEQ. The DNA for the CDR3 is TGTGCCAGCAGCCAGGGAACTAGCGGGGACGTCTACGAGCAGTACTTC. This translates into CASSQGTSGDVYEQYF.

This clone is a singleton in its sample. This rearrangement joins TRBV2 to TRBJ2-3; 16 bases are shared with TRBD2. The CDR3 sequence is 16 residues long. CDR1 and CDR2 (germline): SNHLY, FYNNEI. Unmatched junction bases numbered 4, after V lost 6 bases and J lost 4 bases. Here the CDR3 DNA reads TGTGCCAGCAGAGCGGGACTAGCGGGGGGGCCAGATACGCAGTATTTT. As protein: CASRAGLAGGPDTQYF.

J is TRBJ2-6 and V is TRBV28; D uncertain. Germline CDR1 reads MDHEN; CDR2 reads SYDVKM. V gave up 7 bases and J gave up 3 bases, with 19 bases separating them. The CDR3 totals 17 residues. In nucleotides, the CDR3 is TGTGCCAGCAACAAAAGAGGCGCTCGAGGTGGGGCCAACGTCCTGACTTTC. It codes for CASNKRGARGGANVLTF.

The gene calls are TRBV30 and TRBJ2-5, with 9 bases aligning to TRBD1. The CDR3 contains 14 residues. CDR1 and CDR2 from the germline V gene are GTSNPN and SVGIG (reference sequence). Losses at the gene ends were 2 bases for V and 4 bases for J; bases not matched to a gene: 5. The CDR3 nucleotides are TGTGCCTGGAGTAAGAAGGACAGGGGAGAGACCCAGTACTTC. Its protein product is CAWSKKDRGETQYF.

The chain couples TRBV9 to TRBJ1-6; D remains unclear. CDR3 size: 13 residues. Trimming took 3 bases from V and 9 from J, leaving 10 bases between them. Germline CDR1 and CDR2: SGDLS and YYNGEE. The CDR3, as DNA: TGTGCCAGCAGCGCCTCAAACTCTTCACCCCTCCACTTT. Encoded protein: CASSASNSSPLHF.

The CDR3 loop is CASSPGVQETQYF. Here the CDR3 DNA reads TGTGCCAGCAGCCCCGGGGTCCAAGAGACCCAGTACTTC. J is TRBJ2-5 and V is TRBV3-1 (or the pseudogene TRBV3-2); D may be TRBD2 (5 bases). This CDR3 spans 13 amino acids. CDR1 and CDR2 from the germline V gene are LGHDT and YNNKEL (reference sequence). Trimming shortened V by 4 bases and J by 1 base, and 7 bases separated the two germline ends.

The chain joins TRBV10-1 to TRBJ2-1; 11 positions agree with TRBD2. Germline CDR1 reads WNHNN; CDR2 reads SYGVQD (reference sequence). V lost 3 bases to trimming and J lost 5 bases; unmatched junction nucleotides: 3. CDR3 length equals 15 residues. CDR3 bases: TGCGCCAGCAGTGAACTACTAGCGGGAGACAATGAGCAGTTCTTC. Its translation: CASSELLAGDNEQFF.

The V and J genes are TRBV5-4 and TRBJ1-4; weak D call: TRBD1 (5 bases). The V gene's germline CDR1 is SGHNT and CDR2 YYREEE (reference sequence). V lost 7 bases, J lost 9 bases, and 19 bases lay in between. The CDR3 contains 14 residues. Written as DNA, the CDR3 is TGTGCCAGCCAAGCTTTGGGGACTAGTCAAAAACTGTTTTTT. Its protein is CASQALGTSQKLFF.

The genes are TRBV7-2 and TRBJ1-1; D might be TRBD1 (5 bases). Germline assignment: CDR1 SGHTA and CDR2 FQGNSA. The CDR3 length is 14 residues. V lost 5 bases, J lost 1 base, and 11 bases lay in between. CDR3: CASSATAPNTEAFF. The CDR3 DNA reads as TGTGCCAGCAGCGCGACAGCCCCGAACACTGAAGCTTTCTTT.

The J gene is TRBJ2-1, the V gene TRBV9; 9 nucleotides match TRBD2. The CDR3 consists of 17 residues. After removal of 6 bases from V and 2 bases from J, the junction contained 12 bases not matched to a gene. Germline values: CDR1 SGDLS, CDR2 YYNGEE. The CDR3 coding sequence is TGTGCCAGCACCGCGGATCTTGGCGGGGGGGCCTACAATGAGCAGTTCTTC. This encodes CASTADLGGGAYNEQFF.

This chain joins TRBV28 and TRBJ2-2; TRBD1 might be the D (7 bases). Trimming took off 5 bases at V and 6 bases at J, with 19 bases between the two ends. Germline V gene sequence: CDR1 MDHEN, CDR2 SYDVKM. This CDR3 is built from 16 residues. CDR3: CASSNLQGGGSGELFF. CDR3 nucleotide sequence: TGTGCCAGCAGTAATCTCCAGGGGGGAGGTTCCGGGGAGCTGTTTTTT.